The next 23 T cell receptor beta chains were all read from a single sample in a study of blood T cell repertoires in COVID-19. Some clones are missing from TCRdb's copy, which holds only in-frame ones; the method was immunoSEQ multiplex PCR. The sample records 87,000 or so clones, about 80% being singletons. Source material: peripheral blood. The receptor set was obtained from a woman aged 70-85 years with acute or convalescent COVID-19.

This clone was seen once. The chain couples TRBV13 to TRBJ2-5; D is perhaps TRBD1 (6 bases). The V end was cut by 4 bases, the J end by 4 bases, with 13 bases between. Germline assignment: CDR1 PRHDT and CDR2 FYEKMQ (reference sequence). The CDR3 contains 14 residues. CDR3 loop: CASSSNRELETQYF. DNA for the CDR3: TGTGCCAGCAGCTCGAACAGGGAGTTAGAGACCCAGTACTTC.

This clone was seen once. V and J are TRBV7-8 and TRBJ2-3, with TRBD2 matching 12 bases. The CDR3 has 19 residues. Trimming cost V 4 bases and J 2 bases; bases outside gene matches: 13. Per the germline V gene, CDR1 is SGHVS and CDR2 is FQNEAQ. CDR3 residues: CASSSPGASGGANTDTQYF. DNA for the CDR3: TGTGCCAGCAGCTCTCCTGGGGCTAGCGGGGGGGCCAACACAGATACGCAGTATTTT. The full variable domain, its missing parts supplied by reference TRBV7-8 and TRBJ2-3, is GAGVSQSPRYKVAKRGQDVALRCDPISGHVSLFWYQQALGQGPEFLTYFQNEAQLDKSGLPSDRFFAERPEGSVSTLKIQRTQQEDSAVYLCASSSPGASGGANTDTQYFGPGTRLTVL.

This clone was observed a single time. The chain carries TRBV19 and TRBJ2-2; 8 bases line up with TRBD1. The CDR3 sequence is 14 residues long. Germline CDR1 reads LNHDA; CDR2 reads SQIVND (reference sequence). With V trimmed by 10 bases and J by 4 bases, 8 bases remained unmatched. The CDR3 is CAIGDRSVTGELFF. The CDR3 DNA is TGTGCCATCGGGGACAGGAGTGTCACCGGGGAGCTGTTTTTT.

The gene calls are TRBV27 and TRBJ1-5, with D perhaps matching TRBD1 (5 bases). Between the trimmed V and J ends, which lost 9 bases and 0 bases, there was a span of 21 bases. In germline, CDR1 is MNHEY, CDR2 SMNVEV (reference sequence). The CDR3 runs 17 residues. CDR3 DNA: TGTGCCAGTTCCCCCAGTGGTCGACAGAATAGCAATCAGCCCCAGCATTTT. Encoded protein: CASSPSGRQNSNQPQHF.

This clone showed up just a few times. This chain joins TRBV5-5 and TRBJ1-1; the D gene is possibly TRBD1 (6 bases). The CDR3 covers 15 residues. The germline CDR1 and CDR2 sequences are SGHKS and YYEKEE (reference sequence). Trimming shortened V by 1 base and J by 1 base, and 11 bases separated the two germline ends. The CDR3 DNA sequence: TGTGCCAGCAGCTTGTTTGGGGGCAGGAACACTGAAGCTTTCTTT. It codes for CASSLFGGRNTEAFF.

The CDR3 spells CASSIDDHQRHTF. The CDR3 bases are TGTGCCAGCAGCATTGATGATCATCAGCGCCACACCTTC. The V call is TRBV21-1, the J call TRBJ1-2. TRBV21-1 is an annotated pseudogene. The length of the CDR3 is 13 residues.

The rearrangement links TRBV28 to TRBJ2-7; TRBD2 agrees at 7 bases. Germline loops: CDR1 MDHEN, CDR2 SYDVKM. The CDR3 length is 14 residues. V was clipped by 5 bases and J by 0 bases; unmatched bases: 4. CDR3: CASSGGGVSYEQYF. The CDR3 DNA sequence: TGTGCCAGCAGTGGGGGAGGGGTCTCCTACGAGCAGTACTTC.

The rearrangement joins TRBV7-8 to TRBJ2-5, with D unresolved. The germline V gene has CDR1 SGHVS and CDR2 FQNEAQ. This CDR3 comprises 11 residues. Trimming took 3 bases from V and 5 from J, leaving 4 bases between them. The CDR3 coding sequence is TGTGCCAGCAGCTTGTCGGAGACCCAGTACTTC. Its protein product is CASSLSETQYF. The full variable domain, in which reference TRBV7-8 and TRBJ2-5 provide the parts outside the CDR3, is GAGVSQSPRYKVAKRGQDVALRCDPISGHVSLFWYQQALGQGPEFLTYFQNEAQLDKSGLPSDRFFAERPEGSVSTLKIQRTQQEDSAVYLCASSLSETQYFGPGTRLLVL.

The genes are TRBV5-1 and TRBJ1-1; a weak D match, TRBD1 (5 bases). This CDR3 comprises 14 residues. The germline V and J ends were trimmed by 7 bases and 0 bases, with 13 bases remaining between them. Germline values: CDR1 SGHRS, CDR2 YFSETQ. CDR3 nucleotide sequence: TGCGCCAGCCGGGGGGGAGTCCTGAACACTGAAGCTTTCTTT. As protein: CASRGGVLNTEAFF.

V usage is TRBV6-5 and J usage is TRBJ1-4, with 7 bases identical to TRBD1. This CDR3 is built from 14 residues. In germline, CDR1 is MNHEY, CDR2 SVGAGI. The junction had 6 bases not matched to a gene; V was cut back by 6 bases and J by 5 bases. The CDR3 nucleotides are TGTGCCAGCAGCCCCGACAGGGTAAATGAAAAACTGTTTTTT. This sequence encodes CASSPDRVNEKLFF.

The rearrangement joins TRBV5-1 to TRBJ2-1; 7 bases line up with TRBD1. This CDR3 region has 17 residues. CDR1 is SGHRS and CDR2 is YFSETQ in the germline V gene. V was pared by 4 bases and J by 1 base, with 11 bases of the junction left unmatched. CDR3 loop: CASSLSWTGRSYNEQFF. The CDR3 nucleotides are TGCGCCAGCAGCCTGTCTTGGACAGGTCGGTCCTACAATGAGCAGTTCTTC.

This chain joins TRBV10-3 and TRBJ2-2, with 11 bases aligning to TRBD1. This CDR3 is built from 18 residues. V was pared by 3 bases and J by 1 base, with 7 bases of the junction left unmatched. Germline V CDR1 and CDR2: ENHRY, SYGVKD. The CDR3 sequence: CAISDWTGTGGNTGELFF. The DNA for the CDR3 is TGTGCCATCAGTGATTGGACCGGGACAGGGGGGAACACCGGGGAGCTGTTTTTT.

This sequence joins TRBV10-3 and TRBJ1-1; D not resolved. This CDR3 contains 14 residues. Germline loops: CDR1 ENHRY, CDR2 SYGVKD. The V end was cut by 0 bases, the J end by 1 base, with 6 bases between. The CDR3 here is CAISESEGNTEAFF. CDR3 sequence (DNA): TGTGCCATCAGTGAGTCGGAGGGGAACACTGAAGCTTTCTTT.

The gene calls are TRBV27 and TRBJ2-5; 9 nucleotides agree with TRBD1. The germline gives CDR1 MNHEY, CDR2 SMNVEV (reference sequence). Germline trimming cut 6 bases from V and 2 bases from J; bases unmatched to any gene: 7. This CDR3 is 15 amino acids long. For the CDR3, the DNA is TGTGCCAGCAGCGTACAGGGGGCAGCTCAAGAGACCCAGTACTTC. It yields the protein CASSVQGAAQETQYF.

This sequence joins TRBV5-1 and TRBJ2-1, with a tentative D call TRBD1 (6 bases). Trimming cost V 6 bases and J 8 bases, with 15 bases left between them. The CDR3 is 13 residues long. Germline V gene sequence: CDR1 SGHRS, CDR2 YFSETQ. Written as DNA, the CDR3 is TGCGCCAGCACCTTACAGGGAGAGGATGAGCAGTTCTTC. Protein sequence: CASTLQGEDEQFF.

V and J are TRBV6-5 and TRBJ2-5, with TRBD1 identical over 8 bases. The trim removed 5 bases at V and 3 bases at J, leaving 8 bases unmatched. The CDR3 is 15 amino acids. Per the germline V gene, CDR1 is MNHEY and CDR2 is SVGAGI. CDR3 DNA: TGTGCCAGCAGTCCGGACAGGGTGGTTGAAGAGACCCAGTACTTC. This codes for CASSPDRVVEETQYF.

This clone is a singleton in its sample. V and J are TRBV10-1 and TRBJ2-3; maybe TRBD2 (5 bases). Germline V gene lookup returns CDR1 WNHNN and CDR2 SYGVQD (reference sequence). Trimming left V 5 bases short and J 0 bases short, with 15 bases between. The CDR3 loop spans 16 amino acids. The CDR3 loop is CASSPSNKRSTDTQYF. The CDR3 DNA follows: TGCGCCAGCAGTCCCTCTAACAAGCGGAGCACAGATACGCAGTATTTT.

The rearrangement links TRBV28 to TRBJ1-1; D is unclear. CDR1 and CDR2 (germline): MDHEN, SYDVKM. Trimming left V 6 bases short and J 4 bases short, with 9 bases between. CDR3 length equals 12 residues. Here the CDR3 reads CASSQRGTEAFF. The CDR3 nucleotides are TGTGCCAGCAGCCAGAGAGGCACTGAAGCTTTCTTT.

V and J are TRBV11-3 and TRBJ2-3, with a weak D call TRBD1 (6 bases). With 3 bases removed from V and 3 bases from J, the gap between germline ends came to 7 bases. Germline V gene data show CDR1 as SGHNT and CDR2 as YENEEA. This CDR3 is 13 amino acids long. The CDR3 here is CASSFQGTDTQYF. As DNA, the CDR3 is TGTGCCAGCAGCTTCCAGGGGACAGATACGCAGTATTTT.

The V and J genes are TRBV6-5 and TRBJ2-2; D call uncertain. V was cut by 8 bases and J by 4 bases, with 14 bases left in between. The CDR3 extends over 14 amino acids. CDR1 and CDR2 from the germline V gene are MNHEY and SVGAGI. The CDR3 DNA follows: TGTGCCAGCGGGCCGATAATAAGCACCGGGGAGCTGTTTTTT. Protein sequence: CASGPIISTGELFF.

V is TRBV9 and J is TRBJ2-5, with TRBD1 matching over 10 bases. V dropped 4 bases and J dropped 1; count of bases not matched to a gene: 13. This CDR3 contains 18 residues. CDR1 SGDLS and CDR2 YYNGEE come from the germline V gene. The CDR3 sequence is CASSPRDRGFDFQETQYF. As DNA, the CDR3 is TGTGCCAGCAGCCCGAGGGACAGGGGATTCGATTTCCAAGAGACCCAGTACTTC.

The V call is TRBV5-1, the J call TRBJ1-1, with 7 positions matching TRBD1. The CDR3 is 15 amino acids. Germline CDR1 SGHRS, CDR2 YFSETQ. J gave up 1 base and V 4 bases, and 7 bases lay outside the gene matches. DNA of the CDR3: TGCGCCAGCAGCCCGCAGACAGGGCAGAACACTGAAGCTTTCTTT. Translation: CASSPQTGQNTEAFF.

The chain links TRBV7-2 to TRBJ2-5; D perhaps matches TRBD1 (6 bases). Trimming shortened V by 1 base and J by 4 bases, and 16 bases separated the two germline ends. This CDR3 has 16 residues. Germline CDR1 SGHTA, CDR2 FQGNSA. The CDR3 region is CASSLDAGRGRETQYF. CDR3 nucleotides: TGTGCCAGCAGCTTAGACGCGGGCAGGGGCAGAGAGACCCAGTACTTC.